What follows describes a single T cell receptor beta chain. Its matching antigen is unknown. This sample is part of a study of a mutant IDH1 vaccine in newly diagnosed glioma. Study-wide context: Before enrollment, the patients had been treated with radiotherapy alone, temozolomide alone, or both together. Most of them had received both.

Time point noted: week 23, last vaccination. What each vaccine dose contained was 300 ug of mutant IDH1 20-mer peptide, accompanied by topical imiquimod. CDR3 length: 15 residues. Germline V gives CDR1 LNHDA, CDR2 SQIVND (reference sequence). Trimming left V 6 bases short and J 6 bases short, with 18 bases between. TCRdb keeps only in-frame clones here, not all; method: immunoSEQ multiplex PCR. The repertoire includes approximately 60,000 clones, about nine tenths of them detected once, and 1.3% to 1.5% sits in the top ten. The source of this sequence is a man aged 35 to 55 with glioma. Source: PBMCs, taken from a glioma patient whose treatment included an IDH1 peptide vaccine. The chain links TRBV19 to TRBJ1-5; D remains ambiguous. The CDR3 DNA is TGTGCCAGTAGCATTATATCAGGTTCGATTCAGCCCCAGCATTTT. Translated: CASSIISGSIQPQHF.